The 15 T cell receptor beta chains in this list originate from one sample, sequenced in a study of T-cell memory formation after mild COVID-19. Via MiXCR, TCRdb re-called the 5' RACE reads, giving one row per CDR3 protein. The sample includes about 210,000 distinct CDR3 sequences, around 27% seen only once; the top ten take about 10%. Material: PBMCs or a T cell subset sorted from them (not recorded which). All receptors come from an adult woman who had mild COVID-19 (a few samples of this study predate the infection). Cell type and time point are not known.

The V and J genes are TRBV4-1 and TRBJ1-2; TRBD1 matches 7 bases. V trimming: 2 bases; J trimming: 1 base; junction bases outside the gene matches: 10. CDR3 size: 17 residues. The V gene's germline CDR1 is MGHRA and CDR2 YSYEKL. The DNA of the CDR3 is TGCGCCAGCAGCCAAAGGGGGCAGGGTCGGTTTAACTATGGCTACACCTTC. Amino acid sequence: CASSQRGQGRFNYGYTF.

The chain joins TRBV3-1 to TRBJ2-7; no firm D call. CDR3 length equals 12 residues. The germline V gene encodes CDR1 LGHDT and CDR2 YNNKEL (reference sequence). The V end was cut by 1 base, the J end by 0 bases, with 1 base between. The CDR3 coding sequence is TGTGCCAGCAGCCAAGTCTCCTACGAGCAGTACTTC. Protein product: CASSQVSYEQYF.

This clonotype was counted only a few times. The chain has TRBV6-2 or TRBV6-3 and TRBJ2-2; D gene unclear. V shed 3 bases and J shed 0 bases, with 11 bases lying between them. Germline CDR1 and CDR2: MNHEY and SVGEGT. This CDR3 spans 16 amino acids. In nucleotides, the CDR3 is TGTGCCAGCAGTTATGGCCCGGGTGCGAACACCGGGGAGCTGTTTTTT. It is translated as CASSYGPGANTGELFF.

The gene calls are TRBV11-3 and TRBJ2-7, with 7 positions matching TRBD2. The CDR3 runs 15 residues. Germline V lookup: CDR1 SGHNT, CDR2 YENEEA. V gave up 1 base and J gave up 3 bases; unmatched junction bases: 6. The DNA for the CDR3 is TGTGCCAGCAGCTTAGGGGCTAGCGGTAACTACGAGCAGTACTTC. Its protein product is CASSLGASGNYEQYF.

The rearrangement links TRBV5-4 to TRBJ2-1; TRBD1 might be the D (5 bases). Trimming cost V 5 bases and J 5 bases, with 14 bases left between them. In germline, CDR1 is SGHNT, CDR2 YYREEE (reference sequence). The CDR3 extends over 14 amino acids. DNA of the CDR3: TGTGCCAGCAGTAGGGGCCCAGCGAACAATGAGCAGTTCTTC. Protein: CASSRGPANNEQFF.

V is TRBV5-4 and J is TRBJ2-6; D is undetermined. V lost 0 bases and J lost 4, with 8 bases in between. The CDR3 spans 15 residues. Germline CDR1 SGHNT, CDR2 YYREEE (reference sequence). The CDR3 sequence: CASSLVANGANVLTF. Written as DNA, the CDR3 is TGTGCCAGCAGCTTGGTAGCAAACGGGGCCAACGTCCTGACTTTC.

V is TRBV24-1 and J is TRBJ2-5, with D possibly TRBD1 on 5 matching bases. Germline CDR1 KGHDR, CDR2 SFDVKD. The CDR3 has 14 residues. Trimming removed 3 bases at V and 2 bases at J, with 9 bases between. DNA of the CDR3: TGTGCCACCAGTGATATCGACAGTCAAGAGACCCAGTACTTC. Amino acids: CATSDIDSQETQYF.

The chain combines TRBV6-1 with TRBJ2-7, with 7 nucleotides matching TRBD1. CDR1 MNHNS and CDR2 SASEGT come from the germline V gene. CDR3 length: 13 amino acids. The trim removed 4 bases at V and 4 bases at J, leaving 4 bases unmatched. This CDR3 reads CASSAEQGYEQYF. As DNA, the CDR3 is TGTGCCAGCAGTGCAGAACAGGGGTACGAGCAGTACTTC.

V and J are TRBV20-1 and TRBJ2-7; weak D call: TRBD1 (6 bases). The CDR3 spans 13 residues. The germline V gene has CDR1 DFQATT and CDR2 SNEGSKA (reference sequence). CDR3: CSASRGSGYEQYF. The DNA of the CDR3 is TGCAGCGCTTCGAGGGGGTCCGGCTACGAGCAGTACTTC.

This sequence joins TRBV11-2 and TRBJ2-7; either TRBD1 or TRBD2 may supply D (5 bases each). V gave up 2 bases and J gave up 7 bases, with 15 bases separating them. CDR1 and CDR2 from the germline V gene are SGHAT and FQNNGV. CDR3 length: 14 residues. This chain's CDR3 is CASSLYQGVGEQYF. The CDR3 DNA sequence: TGTGCCAGCAGCTTATACCAGGGAGTTGGGGAGCAGTACTTC.

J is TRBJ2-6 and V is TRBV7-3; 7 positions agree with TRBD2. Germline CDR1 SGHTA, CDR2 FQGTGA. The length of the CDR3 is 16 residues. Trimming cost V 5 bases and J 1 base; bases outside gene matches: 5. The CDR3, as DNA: TGTGCCAGCAGCCCCAGGCGGGGGTCTGGGGCCAACGTCCTGACTTTC. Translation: CASSPRRGSGANVLTF.

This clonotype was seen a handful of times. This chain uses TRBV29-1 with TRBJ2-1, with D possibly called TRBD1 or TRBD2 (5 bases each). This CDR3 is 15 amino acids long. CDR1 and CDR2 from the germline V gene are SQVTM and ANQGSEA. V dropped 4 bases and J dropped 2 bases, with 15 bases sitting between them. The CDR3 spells CSVVWGWLAYNEQFF. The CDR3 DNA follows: TGCAGCGTTGTGTGGGGGTGGTTGGCCTACAATGAGCAGTTCTTC.

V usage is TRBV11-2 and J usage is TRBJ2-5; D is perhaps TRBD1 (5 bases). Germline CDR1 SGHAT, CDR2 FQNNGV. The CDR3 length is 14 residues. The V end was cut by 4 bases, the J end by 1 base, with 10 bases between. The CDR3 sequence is CASSYYRTQETQYF. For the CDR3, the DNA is TGTGCCAGCAGCTACTACAGGACCCAAGAGACCCAGTACTTC.

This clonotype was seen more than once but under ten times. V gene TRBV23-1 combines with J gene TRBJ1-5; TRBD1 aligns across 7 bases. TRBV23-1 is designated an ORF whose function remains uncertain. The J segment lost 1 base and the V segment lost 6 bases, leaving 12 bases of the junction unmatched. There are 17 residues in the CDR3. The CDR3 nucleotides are TGCGCCAGCAGGACGACAGGGCTCAGTTCGAGCAATCAGCCCCAGCATTTT. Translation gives CASRTTGLSSSNQPQHF.

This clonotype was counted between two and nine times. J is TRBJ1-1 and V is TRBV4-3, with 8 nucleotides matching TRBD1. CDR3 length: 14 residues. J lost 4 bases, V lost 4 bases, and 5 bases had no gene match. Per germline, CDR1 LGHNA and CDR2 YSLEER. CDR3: CASSPDRVGTEAFF. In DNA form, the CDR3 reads TGCGCCAGCAGCCCGGACAGGGTGGGCACTGAAGCTTTCTTT.